This T cell receptor (beta chain) was recovered during a study of T cell responses to AZD1222 COVID-19 vaccine (dated by TCRdb to about 2021). Broadly, across the study: AZD1222 recipients whose second dose came at about 4 weeks and those whose second dose came at about 12 weeks were combined into one group, since spike-specific TCR depth and breadth did not differ between the two schedules. Trial participants were enrolled by age into subgroups of 18-55, 56-69 and 70-plus years, and about 150, 27 and 61 TCR-sequenced participants, respectively, were included in these subgroups. A total of just over 230 trial participants underwent TCR sequencing, of whom under 220 had received two doses of AZD1222 and some 25 had received two doses of the MenACWY control vaccine.

The intended sense of this specimen's time point label: baseline before first vaccination. Samples from vaccinated people were obtained from the UK trials COV001 and COV002, which included a single-blind randomized controlled phase 2/3 trial of AZD1222 (ChAdOx1 nCoV-19) in healthy adults. Trial participant PBMC samples were collected at day 0 and day 28 after the second dose for TCRbeta chain sequencing. The CDR3 regions of human TCRbeta chains were analyzed by immunosequencing. The paper's processing steps were these. TCRs in the repertoires were compared against a reference library of SARS-CoV-2-specific TCRs that had been generated with the MIRA antigen-specificity platform. Breadth was defined as the fraction of unique TCRs that were SARS-CoV-2-associated. Depth was defined as the fraction of total T cells that were SARS-CoV-2-associated. Using the MIRA data, each spike-specific TCR was assigned both to the spike region to which the TCR was reactive and to a CD4 or CD8 class. Log10-transformed breadth and depth values were compared by one-way ANOVA with Sidak's multiple comparisons tests. Held by TCRdb, this immuneACCESS table contains in-frame sequences only and omits some clones. Under half of the omission traces to an unresolved V gene where checked; the cause of the rest is unknown. That table supplies the V and J calls and clone size; D and trimming were determined from the DNA. The sample includes 100,000 to 130,000 clones, with approximately 88% observed a single time. The ten largest clones capture about 6.6% of the sample.

This clone was seen just once. Its antigen is unknown. One base away there is no much larger clone; base qualities are not given. On the study overall, not on this receptor specifically: Nearly half of unique spike-specific TCRs reportedly recognized epitopes outside regions mutated in the B.1.351 and B.1.1.7 variants. The 56-69-year group was small, and its depth increase did not reach significance, likely because of low power. After two AZD1222 doses, spike-specific TCR breadth and depth were significantly higher than at day 0 and than in MenACWY recipients. The vaccine-associated CD4 TCRs covered the entire spike protein, and the dominant responses fell in regions 160-218 and 743-854. Because no day 14 peak-response samples were available, the repertoires could be characterized only after the peak T cell response. Most participants were white British and females outnumbered males, and the authors suggested that clonal diversity may have been underestimated. Conclusions about previously exposed vaccinees were limited because only 6 or 7 AZD1222 recipients were SARS-CoV-2 seropositive at baseline.

CDR1 is given as SGHNT and CDR2 as YYREEE, both from the germline V gene (reference sequence). Its CDR3 holds 16 amino acids, cysteine through phenylalanine. CDR3 DNA is the only sequence kept; it has 48 bases, read in frame from the first base. The germline V end is reduced by 3 bases and the J end by 3 bases; junction bases left unmatched: 6. The receptor chain draws on TRBV5-4 and TRBJ2-1; 10 junctional bases match TRBD2. The sequencing used peripheral blood, collected on day 0 of AZD1222 vaccination. This TCR was sampled from an adult in good health. The CDR3 has the sequence CASSSRTSGHYNEQFF. The DNA reads as follows: TGTGCCAGCAGCTCGCGGACTAGCGGCCACTACAATGAGCAGTTCTTC.